The 9 T cell receptor beta chains in this list originate from one sample, sequenced in a study of T cell repertoires in cytomegalovirus infection. TCRdb reanalysed the reads using MiXCR and keeps one entry per CDR3 protein. The top ten hold about 10% of the sample, which has around 280,000 distinct CDR3 sequences, around 15% seen once. Sequencing was carried out using PBMCs. The receptor set was obtained from a human donor in good health (CMV status not recorded). Some clones in this sample may be carry-over from other donors' samples.

This clonotype was seen a few times. The chain employs TRBV5-1 and TRBJ2-5; 7 nucleotides match TRBD1. Germline trimming cut 3 bases from V and 3 bases from J; bases unmatched to any gene: 8. CDR3 size: 15 residues. Germline values: CDR1 SGHRS, CDR2 YFSETQ. The CDR3 spells CASSSLTGIEETQYF. The CDR3 region has the DNA TGCGCCAGCAGCTCCCTGACAGGGATAGAAGAGACCCAGTACTTC.

This clonotype turned up a few times. The chain uses TRBV18 and TRBJ1-1, with D perhaps matching TRBD1 (5 bases). The CDR3 extends over 16 amino acids. Trimming removed 3 bases from V and 4 bases from J, with 18 bases in between. Looked up from germline, CDR1 is KGHSH and CDR2 is LQKENI. CDR3 DNA: TGTGCCAGCTCACCTAGGCTGGAGGGACCGAGCACTGAAGCTTTCTTT. Its protein product is CASSPRLEGPSTEAFF. The entire variable domain, with the rest obtained from reference TRBV18 and TRBJ1-1, is as follows: NAGVMQNPRHLVRRRGQEARLRCSPMKGHSHVYWYRQLPEEGLKFMVYLQKENIIDESGMPKERFSAEFPKEGPSILRIQQVVRGDSAAYFCASSPRLEGPSTEAFFGQGTRLTVV.

This clonotype was recorded many times. The CDR3 region is CASSPEVGGTYEQYF. The CDR3 bases are TGTGCCAGCAGCCCAGAGGTGGGAGGAACCTACGAGCAGTACTTC. The chain has TRBV7-6 and TRBJ2-7, with D tentatively TRBD2 (6 bases). CDR1 is SGHVS, CDR2 FNYEAQ, per germline. Between the trimmed V and J ends, which lost 5 bases and 2 bases, there was a span of 16 bases. The CDR3 is 15 amino acids.

This clonotype appeared many times. The chain has TRBV5-1 and TRBJ2-1, with 8 bases matching TRBD2. The CDR3 is 16 amino acids. V gave up 7 bases and J gave up 2 bases; unmatched junction bases: 11. Per the germline V gene, CDR1 is SGHRS and CDR2 is YFSETQ. The CDR3 loop is CASHTSTSGPYNEQFF. The CDR3 nucleotides read TGCGCCAGCCATACTAGTACTAGCGGACCCTACAATGAGCAGTTCTTC. Supplemented by reference TRBV5-1 and TRBJ2-1, the full variable domain reads KAGVTQTPRYLIKTRGQQVTLSCSPISGHRSVSWYQQTPGQGLQFLFEYFSETQRNKGNFPGRFSGRQFSNSRSEMNVSTLELGDSALYLCASHTSTSGPYNEQFFGPGTRLTVL.

The genes are TRBV29-1 and TRBJ2-6, with D possibly being TRBD2 (7 bases). The V gene lost 0 bases and the J gene lost 2 bases, with 14 bases spanning the gap. CDR1 is SQVTM, CDR2 ANQGSEA, per germline. The CDR3 has 17 amino acids. The CDR3 protein is CSVEDHRGAPGANVLTF. Written as DNA, the CDR3 is TGCAGCGTTGAAGATCACCGGGGGGCGCCTGGGGCCAACGTCCTGACTTTC.

This clonotype was picked up many times. The genes are TRBV7-9 and TRBJ2-1; 9 positions agree with TRBD1. This CDR3 region has 14 residues. Trimming removed 5 bases from V and 6 bases from J; junction bases left unmatched: 5. Germline lookup yields CDR1 SEHNR and CDR2 FQNEAQ (reference sequence). CDR3 in amino acids: CASSGTGLSNEQFF. CDR3 nucleotide sequence: TGTGCCAGCAGCGGGACAGGGTTGTCCAATGAGCAGTTCTTC.

This clonotype was found many times. The V gene is TRBV7-2, the J gene TRBJ2-5; 15 bases map to TRBD2. This CDR3 has 16 amino acids. Germline V gene sequence: CDR1 SGHTA, CDR2 FQGNSA. The V gene end was trimmed by 3 bases and the J gene end by 4 bases; junction bases not matched to a gene: 3. The CDR3 loop reads CASSLGLAGGGETQYF. CDR3 bases: TGTGCCAGCAGCTTGGGACTAGCGGGAGGTGGAGAGACCCAGTACTTC.

This clonotype was found many times. In DNA form, the CDR3 reads TGCGCCAGCAGCCAAGATATACAGGGGGCGCAGTGGTACGAGCAGTACTTC. This encodes CASSQDIQGAQWYEQYF. The chain has TRBV4-1 and TRBJ2-7; 9 nucleotides line up with TRBD1. The V gene's germline CDR1 is MGHRA and CDR2 YSYEKL. The CDR3 is made up of 17 amino acids. The V gene end was trimmed by 0 bases and the J gene end by 4 bases; junction bases not matched to a gene: 10.

This clonotype was counted at least ten times. The rearrangement uses TRBV7-8 and TRBJ1-2, with 8 bases fitting TRBD1. The V gene end was trimmed by 5 bases and the J gene end by 4 bases; junction bases not matched to a gene: 6. The germline V gene has CDR1 SGHVS and CDR2 FQNEAQ. CDR3 length: 14 residues. CDR3 sequence reads: CASSPMGQVYGYTF. The CDR3 DNA is TGTGCCAGCAGCCCGATGGGACAGGTCTATGGCTACACCTTC.